One and the same sample provided the 9 T cell receptor beta chains below, sequenced in a study of T cell responses to AZD1222 COVID-19 vaccine. This table comes from immunoSEQ multiplex PCR, and its TCRdb copy is limited to in-frame clones, with some not included. Here the sample spans 100,000 to 140,000 clones, about 90% being singletons. Sequences were derived from peripheral blood, sampled 28 days after the second AZD1222 dose. The source of these receptors is an adult who received the AZD1222 COVID-19 vaccine.

The rearrangement joins TRBV7-8 to TRBJ2-1; 7 bases agree with TRBD2. The CDR3 loop spans 11 amino acids. CDR1 SGHVS and CDR2 FQNEAQ come from the germline V gene. V was clipped by 5 bases and J by 10 bases; unmatched bases: 2. The chain's CDR3 is CASSGEGEQFF. The CDR3 region has the DNA TGTGCCAGCAGCGGGGAGGGGGAGCAGTTCTTC.

This sequence joins TRBV10-3 and TRBJ1-6, with a weak D call TRBD1 (6 bases). The CDR3 spans 14 residues. Trimming took off 2 bases at V and 10 bases at J, with 12 bases between the two ends. Germline V lookup: CDR1 ENHRY, CDR2 SYGVKD. The CDR3: CAISEAGVNSPLHF. CDR3 bases: TGTGCCATCAGTGAGGCAGGGGTGAACTCACCCCTCCACTTT.

This chain uses TRBV6-2 or TRBV6-3 with TRBJ2-1, with TRBD2 matching 15 bases. The V gene end was trimmed by 6 bases and the J gene end by 15 bases; junction bases not matched to a gene: 15. Germline values: CDR1 MNHEY, CDR2 SVGEGT. The CDR3 is 16 amino acids. CDR3: CASSQHGLAGGPRLFF. DNA for the CDR3: TGTGCCAGCAGCCAGCACGGACTAGCGGGAGGGCCAAGGCTGTTCTTC.

The chain carries TRBV4-3 and TRBJ2-2; 7 nucleotides line up with TRBD1. Germline CDR1 LGHNA, CDR2 YSLEER. This CDR3 comprises 15 residues. V lost 1 base to trimming and J lost 1 base; unmatched junction nucleotides: 0. In nucleotides, the CDR3 is TGCGCCAGCAGCCAAGGGACAGGGAACACCGGGGAGCTGTTTTTT. As protein: CASSQGTGNTGELFF.

The gene calls are TRBV4-3 and TRBJ1-1; D gene unclear. This CDR3 is 15 amino acids long. Per the germline V gene, CDR1 is LGHNA and CDR2 is YSLEER. V gave up 4 bases and J gave up 0 bases, with 12 bases separating them. CDR3 DNA sequence: TGCGCCAGCAGCCGAGCCAGGCAGATGAACACTGAAGCTTTCTTT. It yields the protein CASSRARQMNTEAFF.

The J gene is TRBJ1-2, the V gene TRBV30, with a weak D call TRBD1 (5 bases). This CDR3 region has 11 residues. Germline CDR1 and CDR2: GTSNPN and SVGIG (reference sequence). Trimming removed 4 bases from V and 2 bases from J, with 5 bases in between. Written as DNA, the CDR3 is TGTGCCTGGACAGGGAACTATGGCTACACCTTC. Amino acid sequence: CAWTGNYGYTF.

The rearrangement links TRBV4-3 to TRBJ1-5; D is ambiguous. This CDR3 is built from 13 residues. Germline CDR1 reads LGHNA; CDR2 reads YSLEER. Trimming cost V 3 bases and J 4 bases, with 7 bases left between them. CDR3 residues: CASSQGVNQPQHF. The CDR3 DNA reads TGCGCCAGCAGCCAGGGTGTAAATCAGCCCCAGCATTTT.

This clone was counted between two and nine times. The CDR3 reads CASSPRRGKQPQHF. The CDR3 nucleotides are TGTGCCAGCAGCCCGCGCAGGGGTAAGCAGCCCCAGCATTTT. The chain uses TRBV7-8 and TRBJ1-5; D is perhaps TRBD1 (6 bases). Germline assignment: CDR1 SGHVS and CDR2 FQNEAQ. V lost 5 bases and J lost 7, with 15 bases in between. The CDR3 has 14 residues. The variable domain in full, completed from reference TRBV7-8 and TRBJ1-5, reads GAGVSQSPRYKVAKRGQDVALRCDPISGHVSLFWYQQALGQGPEFLTYFQNEAQLDKSGLPSDRFFAERPEGSVSTLKIQRTQQEDSAVYLCASSPRRGKQPQHFGDGTRLSIL.

This rearrangement joins TRBV12-3 or TRBV12-4 to TRBJ2-7; D not certain. V was shortened by 5 bases and J by 4 bases, with 9 bases between the two germline ends. The CDR3 is 12 residues long. As DNA, the CDR3 is TGTGCCAGCAGTCCCCTATTATACGAGCAGTACTTC. This translates into CASSPLLYEQYF.